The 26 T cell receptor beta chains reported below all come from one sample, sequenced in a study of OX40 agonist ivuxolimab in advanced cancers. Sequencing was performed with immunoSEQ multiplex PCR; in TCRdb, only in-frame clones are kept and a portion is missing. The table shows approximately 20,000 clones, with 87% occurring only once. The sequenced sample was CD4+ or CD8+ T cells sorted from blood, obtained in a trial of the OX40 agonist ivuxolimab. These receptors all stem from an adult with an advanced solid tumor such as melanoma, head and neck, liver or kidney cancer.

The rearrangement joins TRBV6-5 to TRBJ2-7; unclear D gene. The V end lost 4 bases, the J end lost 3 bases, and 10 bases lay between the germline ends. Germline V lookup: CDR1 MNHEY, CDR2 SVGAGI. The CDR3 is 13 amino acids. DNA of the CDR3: TGTGCCAGCAGTTTCCCCGGCGACTACGAGCAGTACTTC. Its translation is CASSFPGDYEQYF.

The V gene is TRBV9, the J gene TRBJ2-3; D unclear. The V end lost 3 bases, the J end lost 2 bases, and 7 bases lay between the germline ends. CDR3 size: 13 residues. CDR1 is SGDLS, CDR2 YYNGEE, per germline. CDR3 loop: CASSATNTDTQYF. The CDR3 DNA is TGTGCCAGCAGCGCGACGAACACAGATACGCAGTATTTT.

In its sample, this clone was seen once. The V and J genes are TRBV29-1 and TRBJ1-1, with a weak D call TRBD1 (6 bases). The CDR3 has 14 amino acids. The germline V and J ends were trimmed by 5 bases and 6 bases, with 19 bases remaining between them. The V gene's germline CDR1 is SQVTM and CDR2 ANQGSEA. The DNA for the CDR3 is TGCAGCGTTTTGCGTCGGGACACCATCCCTGAAGCTTTCTTT. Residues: CSVLRRDTIPEAFF.

CDR3 sequence reads: CASSSWGARETQYF. The CDR3 DNA is TGTGCCAGCAGTTCTTGGGGGGCGCGGGAGACCCAGTACTTC. V is TRBV6-5 and J is TRBJ2-5; TRBD1 or TRBD2 may be the D gene (6 bases each). V was cut by 4 bases and J by 5 bases, with 14 bases left in between. The CDR3 extends over 14 amino acids. Per the germline V gene, CDR1 is MNHEY and CDR2 is SVGAGI.

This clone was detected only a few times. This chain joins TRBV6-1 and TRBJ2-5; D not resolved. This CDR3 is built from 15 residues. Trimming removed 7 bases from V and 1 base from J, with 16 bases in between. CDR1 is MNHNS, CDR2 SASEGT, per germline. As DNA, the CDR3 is TGTGCCAGCATAGCTTCTCAGTGGAGCCAAGAGACCCAGTACTTC. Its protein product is CASIASQWSQETQYF.

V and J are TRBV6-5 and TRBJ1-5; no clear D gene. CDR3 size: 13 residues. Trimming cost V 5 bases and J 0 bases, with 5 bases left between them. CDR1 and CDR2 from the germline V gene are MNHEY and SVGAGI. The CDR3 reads CASSEGSNQPQHF. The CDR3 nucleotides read TGTGCCAGCAGTGAGGGTAGCAATCAGCCCCAGCATTTT.

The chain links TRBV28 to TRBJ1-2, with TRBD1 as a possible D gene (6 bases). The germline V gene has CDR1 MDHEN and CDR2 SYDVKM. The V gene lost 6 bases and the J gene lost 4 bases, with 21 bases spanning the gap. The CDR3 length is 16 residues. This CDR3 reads CASSPNQGLRIYGYTF. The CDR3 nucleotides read TGTGCCAGCAGCCCAAACCAGGGGCTCAGAATCTATGGCTACACCTTC.

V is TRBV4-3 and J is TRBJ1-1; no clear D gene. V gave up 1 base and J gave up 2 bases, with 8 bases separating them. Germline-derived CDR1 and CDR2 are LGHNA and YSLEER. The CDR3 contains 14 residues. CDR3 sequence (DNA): TGCGCCAGCAGCCAAGGTCTCATAAACACTGAAGCTTTCTTT. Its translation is CASSQGLINTEAFF.

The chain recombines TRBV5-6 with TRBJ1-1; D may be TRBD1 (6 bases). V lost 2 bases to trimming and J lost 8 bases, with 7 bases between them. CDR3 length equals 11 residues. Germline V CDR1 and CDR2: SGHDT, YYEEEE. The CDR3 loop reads CASSLQGEAFF. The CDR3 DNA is TGTGCCAGCAGCTTACAGGGAGAAGCTTTCTTT.

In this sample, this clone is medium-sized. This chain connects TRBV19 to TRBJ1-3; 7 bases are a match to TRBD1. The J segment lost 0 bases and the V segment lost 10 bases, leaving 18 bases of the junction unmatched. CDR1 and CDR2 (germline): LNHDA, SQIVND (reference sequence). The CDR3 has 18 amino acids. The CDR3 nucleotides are TGTGCCACCCGACCGCGGGGGGGACAGAACCTCTCTGGAAACACCATATATTTT. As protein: CATRPRGGQNLSGNTIYF.

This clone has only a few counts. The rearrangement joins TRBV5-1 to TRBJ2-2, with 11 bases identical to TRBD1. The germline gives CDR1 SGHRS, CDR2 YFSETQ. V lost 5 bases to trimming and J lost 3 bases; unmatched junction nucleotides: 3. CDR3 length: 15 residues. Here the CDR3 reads CASRWGQGDTGELFF. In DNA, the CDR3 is TGCGCCAGCAGGTGGGGACAGGGGGACACCGGGGAGCTGTTTTTT.

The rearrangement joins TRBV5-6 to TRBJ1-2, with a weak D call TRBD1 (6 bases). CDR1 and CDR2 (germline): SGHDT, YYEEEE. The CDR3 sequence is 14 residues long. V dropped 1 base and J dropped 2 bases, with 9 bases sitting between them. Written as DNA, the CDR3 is TGTGCCAGCAGCTTGTACGGGGGCAACTATGGCTACACCTTC. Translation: CASSLYGGNYGYTF.

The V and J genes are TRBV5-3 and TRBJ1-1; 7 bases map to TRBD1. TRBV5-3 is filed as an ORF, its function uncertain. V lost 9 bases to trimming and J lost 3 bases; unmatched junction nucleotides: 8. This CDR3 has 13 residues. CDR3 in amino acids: CATKTGEDTEAFF. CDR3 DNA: TGTGCCACCAAAACAGGGGAGGACACTGAAGCTTTCTTT.

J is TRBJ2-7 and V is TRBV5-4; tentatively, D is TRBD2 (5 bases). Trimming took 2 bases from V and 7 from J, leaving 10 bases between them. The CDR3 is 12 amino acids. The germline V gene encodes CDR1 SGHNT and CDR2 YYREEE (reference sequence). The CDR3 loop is CASSLPRGEQYF. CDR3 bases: TGTGCCAGCAGCTTACCCCGGGGTGAGCAGTACTTC.

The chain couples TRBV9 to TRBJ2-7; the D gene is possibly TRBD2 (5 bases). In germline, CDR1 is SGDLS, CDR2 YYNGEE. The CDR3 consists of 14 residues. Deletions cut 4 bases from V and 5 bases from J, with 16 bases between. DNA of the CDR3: TGTGCCAGCAGCCCCCCGGGGATTGCCGACGAGCAGTACTTC. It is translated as CASSPPGIADEQYF.

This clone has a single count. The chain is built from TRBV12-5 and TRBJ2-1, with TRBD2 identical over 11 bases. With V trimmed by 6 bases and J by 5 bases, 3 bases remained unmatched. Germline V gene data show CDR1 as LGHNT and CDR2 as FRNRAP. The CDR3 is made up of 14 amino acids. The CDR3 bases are TGTGCTAGTGGCCTGGGACTAGCGGACAATGAGCAGTTCTTC. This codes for CASGLGLADNEQFF.

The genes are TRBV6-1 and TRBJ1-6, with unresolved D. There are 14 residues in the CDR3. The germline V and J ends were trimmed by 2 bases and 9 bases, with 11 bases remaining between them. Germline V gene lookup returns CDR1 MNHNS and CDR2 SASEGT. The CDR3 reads CASSEWAGGSPLHF. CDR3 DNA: TGTGCCAGCAGTGAATGGGCAGGCGGTTCACCCCTCCACTTT.

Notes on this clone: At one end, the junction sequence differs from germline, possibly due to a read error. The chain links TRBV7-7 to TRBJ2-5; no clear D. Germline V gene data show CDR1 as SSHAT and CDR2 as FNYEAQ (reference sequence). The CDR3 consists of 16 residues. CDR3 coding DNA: TGTGCTAGCAGCTTAGCAGCGACCGTAGGGCTGGAGACCCAGTACTTC. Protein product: CASSLAATVGLETQYF.

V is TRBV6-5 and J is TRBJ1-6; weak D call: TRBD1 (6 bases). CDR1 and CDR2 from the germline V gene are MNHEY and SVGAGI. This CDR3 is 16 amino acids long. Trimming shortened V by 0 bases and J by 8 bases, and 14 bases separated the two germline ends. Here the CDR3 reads CASSYSRGGEDSPLHF. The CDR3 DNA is TGTGCCAGCAGTTACTCGAGAGGGGGGGAAGATTCACCCCTCCACTTT.

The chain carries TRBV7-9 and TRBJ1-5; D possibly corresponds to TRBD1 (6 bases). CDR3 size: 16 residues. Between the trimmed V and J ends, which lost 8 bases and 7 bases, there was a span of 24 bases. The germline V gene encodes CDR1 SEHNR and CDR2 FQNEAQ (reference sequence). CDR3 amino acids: CASGHTSQGRGQPQHF. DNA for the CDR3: TGTGCCAGCGGCCACACTTCTCAGGGGAGAGGGCAGCCCCAGCATTTT.

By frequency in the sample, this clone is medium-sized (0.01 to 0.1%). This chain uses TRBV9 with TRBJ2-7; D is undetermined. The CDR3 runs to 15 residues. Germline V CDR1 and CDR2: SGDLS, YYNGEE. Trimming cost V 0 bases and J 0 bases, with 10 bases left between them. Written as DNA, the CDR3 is TGTGCCAGCAGCGTAGCTAGTTCGGGCTCCTACGAGCAGTACTTC. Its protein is CASSVASSGSYEQYF.

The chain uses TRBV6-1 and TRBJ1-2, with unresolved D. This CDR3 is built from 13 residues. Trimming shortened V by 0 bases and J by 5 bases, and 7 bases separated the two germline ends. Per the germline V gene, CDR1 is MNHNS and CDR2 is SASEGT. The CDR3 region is CASSEAFGYGYTF. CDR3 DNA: TGTGCCAGCAGTGAAGCGTTCGGGTATGGCTACACCTTC.

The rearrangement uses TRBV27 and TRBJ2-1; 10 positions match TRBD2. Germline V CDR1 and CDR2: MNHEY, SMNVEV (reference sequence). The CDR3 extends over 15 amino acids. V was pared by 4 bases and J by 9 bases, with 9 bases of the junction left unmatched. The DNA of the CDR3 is TGTGCCAGCAGTTCCCCAGCGGGGGGGCAGACTGAGCAGTTCTTC. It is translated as CASSSPAGGQTEQFF.

The CDR3 region has the DNA TGTGCCAGCAGCTCCCTCGGGGTCGACACAGATACGCAGTATTTT. Amino acids: CASSSLGVDTDTQYF. The chain combines TRBV7-3 with TRBJ2-3, with a possible D match to TRBD2 (5 bases). Trimming shortened V by 4 bases and J by 2 bases, and 13 bases separated the two germline ends. The CDR3 consists of 15 residues. Germline CDR1 SGHTA, CDR2 FQGTGA.

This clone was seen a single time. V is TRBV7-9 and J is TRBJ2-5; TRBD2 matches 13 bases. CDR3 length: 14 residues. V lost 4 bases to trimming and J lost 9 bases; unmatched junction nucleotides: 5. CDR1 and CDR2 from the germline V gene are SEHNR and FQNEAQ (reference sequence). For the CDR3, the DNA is TGTGCCAGCAGCTCGGGACTAGCGGGGCAGGCCCAGTACTTC. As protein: CASSSGLAGQAQYF. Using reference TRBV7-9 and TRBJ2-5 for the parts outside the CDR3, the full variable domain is DTGVSQNPRHKITKRGQNVTFRCDPISEHNRLYWYRQTLGQGPEFLTYFQNEAQLEKSRLLSDRFSAERPKGSFSTLEIQRTEQGDSAMYLCASSSGLAGQAQYFGPGTRLLVL.

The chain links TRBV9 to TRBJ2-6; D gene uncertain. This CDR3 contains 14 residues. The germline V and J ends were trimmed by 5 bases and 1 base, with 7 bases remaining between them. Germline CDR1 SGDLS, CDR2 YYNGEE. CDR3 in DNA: TGTGCCAGCAGTCTTACTTCTGGGGCCAACGTCCTGACTTTC. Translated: CASSLTSGANVLTF. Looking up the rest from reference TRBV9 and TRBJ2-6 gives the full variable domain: DSGVTQTPKHLITATGQRVTLRCSPRSGDLSVYWYQQSLDQGLQFLIQYYNGEERAKGNILERFSAQQFPDLHSELNLSSLELGDSALYFCASSLTSGANVLTFGAGSRLTVL.